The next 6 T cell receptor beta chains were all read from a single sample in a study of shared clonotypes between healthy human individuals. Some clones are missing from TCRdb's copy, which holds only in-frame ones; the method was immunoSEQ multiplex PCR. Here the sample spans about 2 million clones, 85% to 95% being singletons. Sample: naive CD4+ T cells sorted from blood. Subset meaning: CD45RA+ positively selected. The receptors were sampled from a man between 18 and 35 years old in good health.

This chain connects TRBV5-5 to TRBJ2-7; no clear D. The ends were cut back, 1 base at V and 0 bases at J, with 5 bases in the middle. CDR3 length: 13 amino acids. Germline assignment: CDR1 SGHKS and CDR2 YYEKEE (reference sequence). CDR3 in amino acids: CASSLLRSYEQYF. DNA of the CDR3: TGTGCCAGCAGCTTGCTTCGCTCCTACGAGCAGTACTTC.

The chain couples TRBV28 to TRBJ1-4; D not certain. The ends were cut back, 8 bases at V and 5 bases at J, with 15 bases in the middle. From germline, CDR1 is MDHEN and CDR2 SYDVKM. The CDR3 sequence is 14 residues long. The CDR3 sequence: CASGQTWRNEKLFF. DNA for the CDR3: TGTGCCAGCGGCCAGACATGGCGAAATGAAAAACTGTTTTTT.

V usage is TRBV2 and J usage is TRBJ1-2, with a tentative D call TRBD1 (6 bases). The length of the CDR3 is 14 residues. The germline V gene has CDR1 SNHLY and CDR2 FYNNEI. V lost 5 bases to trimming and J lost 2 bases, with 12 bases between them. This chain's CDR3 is CASSTFTGNYGYTF. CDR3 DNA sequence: TGTGCCAGCAGTACTTTTACAGGGAACTATGGCTACACCTTC.

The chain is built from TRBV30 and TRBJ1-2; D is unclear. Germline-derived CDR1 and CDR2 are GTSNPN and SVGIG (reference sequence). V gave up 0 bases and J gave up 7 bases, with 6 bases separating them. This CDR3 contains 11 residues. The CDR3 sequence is CAWSVGFGYTF. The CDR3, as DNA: TGTGCCTGGAGTGTGGGGTTTGGCTACACCTTC.

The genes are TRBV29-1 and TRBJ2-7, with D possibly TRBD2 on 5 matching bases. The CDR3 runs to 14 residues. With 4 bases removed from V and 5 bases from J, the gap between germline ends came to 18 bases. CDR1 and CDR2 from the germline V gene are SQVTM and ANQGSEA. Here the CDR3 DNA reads TGCAGCGTTGTAGCGACCCTTGGGATTGACGAGCAGTACTTC. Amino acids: CSVVATLGIDEQYF.

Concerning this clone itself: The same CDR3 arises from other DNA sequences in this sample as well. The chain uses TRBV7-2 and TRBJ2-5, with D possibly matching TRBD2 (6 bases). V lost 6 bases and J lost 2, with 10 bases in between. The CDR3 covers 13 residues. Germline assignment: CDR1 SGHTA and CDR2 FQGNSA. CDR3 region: CASSLGGQETQYF. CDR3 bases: TGTGCCAGCAGTTTGGGGGGACAAGAGACCCAGTACTTC.